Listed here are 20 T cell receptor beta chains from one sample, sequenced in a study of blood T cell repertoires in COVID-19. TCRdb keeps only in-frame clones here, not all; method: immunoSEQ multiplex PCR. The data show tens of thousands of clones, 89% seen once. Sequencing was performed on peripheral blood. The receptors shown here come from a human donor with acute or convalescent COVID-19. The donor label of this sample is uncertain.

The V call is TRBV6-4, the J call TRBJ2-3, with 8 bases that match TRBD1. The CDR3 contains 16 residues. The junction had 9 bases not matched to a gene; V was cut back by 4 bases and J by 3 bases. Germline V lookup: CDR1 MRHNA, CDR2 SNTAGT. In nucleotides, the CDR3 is TGTGCCAGCAGTGCCCTCGGACAGGGTGGAACAGATACGCAGTATTTT. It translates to CASSALGQGGTDTQYF.

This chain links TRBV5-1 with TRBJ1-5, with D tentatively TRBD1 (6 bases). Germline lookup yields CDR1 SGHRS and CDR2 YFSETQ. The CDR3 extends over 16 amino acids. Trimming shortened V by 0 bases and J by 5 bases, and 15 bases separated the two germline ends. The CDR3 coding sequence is TGCGCCAGCAGCTTGGGCCACCGGGACACAGATCAGCCCCAGCATTTT. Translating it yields CASSLGHRDTDQPQHF.

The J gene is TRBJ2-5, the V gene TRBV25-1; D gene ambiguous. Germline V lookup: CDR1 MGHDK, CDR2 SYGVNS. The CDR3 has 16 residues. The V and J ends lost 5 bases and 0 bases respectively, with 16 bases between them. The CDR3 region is CASSLSSRAYQETQYF. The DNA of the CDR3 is TGTGCCAGCAGTCTGTCCTCAAGAGCCTACCAAGAGACCCAGTACTTC.

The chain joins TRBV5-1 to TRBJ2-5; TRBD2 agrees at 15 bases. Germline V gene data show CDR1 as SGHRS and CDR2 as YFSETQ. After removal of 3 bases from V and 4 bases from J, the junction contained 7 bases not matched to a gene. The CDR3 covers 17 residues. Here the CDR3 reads CASSSGPGLAGGETQYF. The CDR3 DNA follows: TGCGCCAGCAGCTCGGGACCGGGACTAGCGGGAGGAGAGACCCAGTACTTC.

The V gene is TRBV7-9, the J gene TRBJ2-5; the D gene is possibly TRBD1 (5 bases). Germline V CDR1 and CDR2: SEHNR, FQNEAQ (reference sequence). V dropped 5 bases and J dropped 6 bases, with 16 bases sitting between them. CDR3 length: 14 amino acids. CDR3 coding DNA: TGTGCCAGCAGCCCTCAGGGATTCGGAAAGACCCAGTACTTC. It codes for CASSPQGFGKTQYF.

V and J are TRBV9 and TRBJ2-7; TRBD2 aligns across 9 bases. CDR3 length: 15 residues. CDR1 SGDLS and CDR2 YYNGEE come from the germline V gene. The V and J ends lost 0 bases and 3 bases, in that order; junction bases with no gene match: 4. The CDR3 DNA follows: TGTGCCAGCAGCGTAGCAGGTAGCGGGAGCTACGAGCAGTACTTC. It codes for CASSVAGSGSYEQYF.

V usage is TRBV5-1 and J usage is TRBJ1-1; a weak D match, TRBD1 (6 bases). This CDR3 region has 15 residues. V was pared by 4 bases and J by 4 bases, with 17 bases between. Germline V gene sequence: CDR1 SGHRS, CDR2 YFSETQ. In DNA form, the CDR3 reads TGCGCCAGCAGCCCGACAGGTAAGGTAGGCACTGAAGCTTTCTTT. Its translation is CASSPTGKVGTEAFF.

The CDR3 sequence is CASSLRLAWDTQYF. The CDR3 DNA reads as TGTGCCAGTAGTCTACGACTAGCTTGGGATACGCAGTATTTT. This chain joins TRBV19 and TRBJ2-3; 7 bases match TRBD2. Germline V CDR1 and CDR2: LNHDA, SQIVND (reference sequence). V gave up 5 bases and J gave up 6 bases; unmatched junction bases: 8. This CDR3 is built from 14 residues. Together with reference TRBV19 and TRBJ2-3, the CDR3 gives the full variable domain: DGGITQSPKYLFRKEGQNVTLSCEQNLNHDAMYWYRQDPGQGLRLIYYSQIVNDFQKGDIAEGYSVSREKKESFPLTVTSAQKNPTAFYLCASSLRLAWDTQYFGPGTRLTVL.

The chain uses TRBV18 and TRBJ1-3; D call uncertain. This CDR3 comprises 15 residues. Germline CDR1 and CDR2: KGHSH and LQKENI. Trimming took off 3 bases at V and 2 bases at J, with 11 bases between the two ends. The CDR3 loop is CASSPIQVAGNTIYF. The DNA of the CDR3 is TGTGCCAGCTCACCCATCCAGGTAGCTGGAAACACCATATATTTT.

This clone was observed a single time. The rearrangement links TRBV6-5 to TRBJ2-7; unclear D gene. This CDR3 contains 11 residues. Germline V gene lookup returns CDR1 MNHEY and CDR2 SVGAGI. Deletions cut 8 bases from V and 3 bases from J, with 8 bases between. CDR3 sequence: CASGQYYEQYF. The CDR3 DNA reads TGTGCCAGCGGGCAGTACTACGAGCAGTACTTC.

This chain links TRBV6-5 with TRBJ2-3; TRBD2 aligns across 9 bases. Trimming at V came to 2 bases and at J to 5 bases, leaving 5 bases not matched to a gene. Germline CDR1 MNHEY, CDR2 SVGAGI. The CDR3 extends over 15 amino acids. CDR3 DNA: TGTGCCAGCAGTTACGTGGCTAGCGGGGAAGATACGCAGTATTTT. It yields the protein CASSYVASGEDTQYF.

The CDR3 protein is CASSETGAGANVLTF. CDR3 nucleotides: TGTGCCAGCAGCGAAACAGGGGCTGGGGCCAACGTCCTGACTTTC. This rearrangement joins TRBV2 to TRBJ2-6, with 7 nucleotides matching TRBD1. The CDR3 contains 15 residues. The ends lost 6 bases at V and 2 bases at J; junction bases unmatched: 4. Germline V gene lookup returns CDR1 SNHLY and CDR2 FYNNEI.

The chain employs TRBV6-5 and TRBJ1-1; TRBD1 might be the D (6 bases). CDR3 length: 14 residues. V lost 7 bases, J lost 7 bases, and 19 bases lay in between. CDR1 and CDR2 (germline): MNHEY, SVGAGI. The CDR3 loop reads CASTDGGARGEAFF. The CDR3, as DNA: TGTGCCAGCACCGACGGGGGGGCGAGGGGTGAAGCTTTCTTT.

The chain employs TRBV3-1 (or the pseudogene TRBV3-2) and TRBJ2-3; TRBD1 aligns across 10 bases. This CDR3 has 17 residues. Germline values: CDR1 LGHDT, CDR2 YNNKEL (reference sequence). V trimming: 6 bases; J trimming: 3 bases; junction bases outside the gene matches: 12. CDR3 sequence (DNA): TGTGCCAGCAGACCTACTCCGGGACAGGGGACGACAGATACGCAGTATTTT. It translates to CASRPTPGQGTTDTQYF.

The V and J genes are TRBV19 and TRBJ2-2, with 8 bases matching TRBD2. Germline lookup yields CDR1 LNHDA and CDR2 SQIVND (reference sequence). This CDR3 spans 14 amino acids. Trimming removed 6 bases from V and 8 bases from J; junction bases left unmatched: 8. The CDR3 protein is CASSPGGGSGELFF. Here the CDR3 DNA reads TGTGCCAGTAGCCCGGGAGGGGGGTCTGGGGAGCTGTTTTTT.

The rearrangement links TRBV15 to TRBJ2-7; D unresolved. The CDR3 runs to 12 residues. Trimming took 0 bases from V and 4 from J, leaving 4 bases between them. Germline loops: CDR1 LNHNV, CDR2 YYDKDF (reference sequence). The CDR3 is CATSRDTYEQYF. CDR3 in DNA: TGTGCCACCAGCAGAGATACTTACGAGCAGTACTTC.

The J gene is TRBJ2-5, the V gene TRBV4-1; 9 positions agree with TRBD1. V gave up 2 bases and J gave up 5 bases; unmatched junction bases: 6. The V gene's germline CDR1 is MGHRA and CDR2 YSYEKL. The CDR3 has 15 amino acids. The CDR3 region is CASSQHNRGLETQYF. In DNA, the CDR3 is TGCGCCAGCAGCCAACACAACAGGGGGCTTGAGACCCAGTACTTC.

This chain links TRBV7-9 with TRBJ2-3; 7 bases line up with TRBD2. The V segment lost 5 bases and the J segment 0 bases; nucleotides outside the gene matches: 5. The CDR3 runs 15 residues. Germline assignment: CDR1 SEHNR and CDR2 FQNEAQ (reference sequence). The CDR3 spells CASSARGVSTDTQYF. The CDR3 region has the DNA TGTGCCAGCAGCGCTCGGGGGGTCAGCACAGATACGCAGTATTTT.

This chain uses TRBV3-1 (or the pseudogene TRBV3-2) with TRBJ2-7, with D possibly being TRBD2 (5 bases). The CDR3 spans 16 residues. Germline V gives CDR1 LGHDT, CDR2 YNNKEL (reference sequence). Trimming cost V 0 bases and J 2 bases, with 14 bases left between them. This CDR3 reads CASSQDGIRNTYEQYF. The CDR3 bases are TGTGCCAGCAGCCAAGACGGGATCCGCAATACCTACGAGCAGTACTTC.

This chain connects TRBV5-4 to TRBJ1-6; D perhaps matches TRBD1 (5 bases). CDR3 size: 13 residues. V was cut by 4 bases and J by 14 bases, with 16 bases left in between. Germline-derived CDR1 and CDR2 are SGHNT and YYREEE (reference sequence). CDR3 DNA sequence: TGTGCCAGCAGCCTCAGACAGCGGGAAGCCCTCCACTTT. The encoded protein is CASSLRQREALHF. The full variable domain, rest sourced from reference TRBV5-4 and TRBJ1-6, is ETGVTQSPTHLIKTRGQQVTLRCSSQSGHNTVSWYQQALGQGPQFIFQYYREEENGRGNFPPRFSGLQFPNYSSELNVNALELDDSALYLCASSLRQREALHFGNGTRLTVT.